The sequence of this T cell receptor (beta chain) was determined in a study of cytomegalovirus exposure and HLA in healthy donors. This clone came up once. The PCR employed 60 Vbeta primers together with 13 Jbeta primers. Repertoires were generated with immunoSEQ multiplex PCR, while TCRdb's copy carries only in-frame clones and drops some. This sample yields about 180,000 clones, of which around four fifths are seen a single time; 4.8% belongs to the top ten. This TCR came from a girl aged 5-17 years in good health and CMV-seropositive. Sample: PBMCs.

The CDR3 DNA sequence: TGTGCCAGCAGCCCTAGAGGTAGGAGCGGGGGGGCCAAAAACATTCAGTACTTC. It translates to CASSPRGRSGGAKNIQYF. V is TRBV9 and J is TRBJ2-4; 9 bases agree with TRBD2. This CDR3 comprises 18 residues. Per the germline V gene, CDR1 is SGDLS and CDR2 is YYNGEE. V dropped 4 bases and J dropped 1; count of bases not matched to a gene: 12.